Below, 31 T cell receptor beta chains from the same sample are listed, as sequenced in a study of T cell responses to AZD1222 COVID-19 vaccine. The assay was immunoSEQ multiplex PCR, and TCRdb's table has in-frame clones only and misses some. The sample has 150,000 to 200,000 clones, approximately 91% seen once. The material was peripheral blood, obtained on day 0 of AZD1222 vaccination. The receptors were gathered from an adult in good health.

The J gene is TRBJ1-4, the V gene TRBV18; D remains unclear. Trimming stripped 1 base from V and 8 bases from J, with 5 bases between. This CDR3 contains 12 residues. Germline V gene sequence: CDR1 KGHSH, CDR2 LQKENI. The CDR3 DNA reads TGTGCCAGCTCACCACTGGGCGAAAAACTGTTTTTT. This gives the protein CASSPLGEKLFF.

The chain carries TRBV6-2 or TRBV6-3 and TRBJ1-6, with a tentative D call TRBD1 (6 bases). V lost 6 bases to trimming and J lost 3 bases, with 21 bases between them. Germline V gene data show CDR1 as MNHEY and CDR2 as SVGEGT. This CDR3 spans 18 amino acids. The CDR3 protein is CASSPEPRTVGYNSPLHF. The DNA for the CDR3 is TGTGCCAGCAGCCCGGAACCGAGGACAGTTGGCTATAATTCACCCCTCCACTTT.

The chain recombines TRBV7-2 with TRBJ1-2; D possibly corresponds to TRBD1 (5 bases). Germline lookup yields CDR1 SGHTA and CDR2 FQGNSA. The germline V and J ends were trimmed by 1 base and 3 bases, with 12 bases remaining between them. The CDR3 extends over 15 amino acids. CDR3 DNA sequence: TGTGCCAGCAGCTTAGTCCGGGGGGATGACTATGGCTACACCTTC. It encodes CASSLVRGDDYGYTF.

V usage is TRBV18 and J usage is TRBJ1-1; the D gene is possibly TRBD1 (6 bases). Between the trimmed V and J ends, which lost 2 bases and 4 bases, there was a span of 14 bases. The CDR3 runs to 15 residues. CDR1 is KGHSH, CDR2 LQKENI, per germline. DNA of the CDR3: TGTGCCAGCTCACCAGGGATGGGAGGGGGCACTGAAGCTTTCTTT. Protein: CASSPGMGGGTEAFF.

The V gene is TRBV10-3, the J gene TRBJ1-4; 8 bases line up with TRBD1. The J segment lost 8 bases and the V segment lost 8 bases, leaving 10 bases of the junction unmatched. The germline CDR1 and CDR2 sequences are ENHRY and SYGVKD. This CDR3 comprises 14 residues. The CDR3 nucleotides are TGTGCCATCCGACAGGGGCCAGAGGAGGAAAAACTGTTTTTT. It codes for CAIRQGPEEEKLFF.

V and J are TRBV24-1 and TRBJ2-7, with 7 bases fitting TRBD1. CDR1 is KGHDR, CDR2 SFDVKD, per germline. The V and J ends lost 6 bases and 2 bases, in that order; junction bases with no gene match: 6. This CDR3 is built from 14 residues. The CDR3, as DNA: TGTGCCACCAGTCCGGGACAGACCGCCTACGAGCAGTACTTC. Its protein product is CATSPGQTAYEQYF.

This chain connects TRBV10-3 to TRBJ2-7; D gene unclear. In germline, CDR1 is ENHRY, CDR2 SYGVKD. V was cut by 6 bases and J by 5 bases, with 11 bases left in between. The CDR3 loop spans 12 amino acids. This chain's CDR3 is CAIRDGGHEQYF. In DNA, the CDR3 is TGTGCCATCAGGGATGGCGGCCACGAGCAGTACTTC.

The genes are TRBV5-1 and TRBJ2-3; 9 nucleotides match TRBD1. The V gene's germline CDR1 is SGHRS and CDR2 YFSETQ. With V trimmed by 2 bases and J by 0 bases, 1 base remained unmatched. The CDR3 runs 15 residues. In DNA, the CDR3 is TGCGCCAGCAGCTTACAGGGGGCTAGCACAGATACGCAGTATTTT. It codes for CASSLQGASTDTQYF.

V is TRBV3-1 (or the pseudogene TRBV3-2) and J is TRBJ1-1; D is possibly TRBD1 (5 bases). This CDR3 spans 11 amino acids. The V gene's germline CDR1 is LGHDT and CDR2 YNNKEL (reference sequence). Trimming stripped 8 bases from V and 5 bases from J, with 9 bases between. CDR3 sequence (DNA): TGTGCCAGCCGGGGGGATACTGAAGCTTTCTTT. It codes for CASRGDTEAFF.

This chain uses TRBV7-6 with TRBJ2-2, with D perhaps TRBD2 (5 bases). This CDR3 region has 17 residues. Germline V lookup: CDR1 SGHVS, CDR2 FNYEAQ. V was trimmed by 1 base and J by 2 bases, leaving 14 bases between them. This CDR3 reads CASSLGSGFPNTGELFF. In nucleotides, the CDR3 is TGTGCCAGCAGCTTAGGCTCGGGGTTCCCAAACACCGGGGAGCTGTTTTTT. The whole variable domain, remainder taken from reference TRBV7-6 and TRBJ2-2, is GAGVSQSPRYKVTKRGQDVALRCDPISGHVSLYWYRQALGQGPEFLTYFNYEAQQDKSGLPNDRFSAERPEGSISTLTIQRTEQRDSAMYRCASSLGSGFPNTGELFFGEGSRLTVL.

The chain has TRBV6-5 and TRBJ2-7; D could derive from TRBD1 or TRBD2 (6 bases each). The CDR3 is made up of 15 amino acids. The germline V gene encodes CDR1 MNHEY and CDR2 SVGAGI. The V gene lost 0 bases and the J gene lost 7 bases, with 16 bases spanning the gap. The CDR3 DNA sequence: TGTGCCAGCAGTTACTCACGATGGGGGGCGCAAGAGCAGTACTTC. Amino acids: CASSYSRWGAQEQYF.

V and J are TRBV7-7 and TRBJ2-7; D not certain. From germline, CDR1 is SSHAT and CDR2 FNYEAQ (reference sequence). The CDR3 spans 13 residues. Deletions cut 1 base from V and 8 bases from J, with 12 bases between. Here the CDR3 reads CASSLVAWSKQYF. DNA for the CDR3: TGTGCCAGCAGCTTAGTTGCCTGGAGTAAGCAGTACTTC.

This chain joins TRBV14 and TRBJ1-2, with a possible D match to TRBD1 (6 bases). This CDR3 region has 13 residues. Germline CDR1 is SGHDN and CDR2 is FVKESK. V lost 3 bases, J lost 8 bases, and 13 bases lay in between. CDR3 sequence: CASSQDRSSGYTF. CDR3 in DNA: TGTGCCAGCAGCCAGGACAGATCCTCGGGCTACACCTTC.

On this clone itself: This sample also contains other DNA sequences that code for the same CDR3. V and J are TRBV9 and TRBJ1-5; perhaps TRBD1 as D (5 bases). Trimming shortened V by 0 bases and J by 2 bases, and 9 bases separated the two germline ends. The CDR3 loop spans 15 amino acids. In germline, CDR1 is SGDLS, CDR2 YYNGEE. Written as DNA, the CDR3 is TGTGCCAGCAGCGTAGGCCAGGGTGGCAATCAGCCCCAGCATTTT. Translating it yields CASSVGQGGNQPQHF.

The rearrangement uses TRBV7-6 and TRBJ2-1, with D perhaps given as TRBD1 or TRBD2 (5 bases each). This CDR3 has 17 residues. Germline values: CDR1 SGHVS, CDR2 FNYEAQ. V lost 5 bases to trimming and J lost 8 bases, with 25 bases between them. The CDR3 DNA follows: TGTGCCAGCAGCCCCTACTTCTCCGGGACCTATATTGATGAGCAGTTCTTC. This gives the protein CASSPYFSGTYIDEQFF.

This clone was found once. The rearrangement links TRBV10-1 to TRBJ2-2, with 9 bases aligning to TRBD1. J gave up 5 bases and V 6 bases, and 7 bases lay outside the gene matches. Germline assignment: CDR1 WNHNN and CDR2 SYGVQD (reference sequence). The CDR3 totals 15 residues. CDR3 sequence: CASRQTGGGTGELFF. In nucleotides, the CDR3 is TGCGCCAGCAGACAGACAGGGGGGGGGACCGGGGAGCTGTTTTTT.

This clone was observed a handful of times. The chain uses TRBV12-3 or TRBV12-4 and TRBJ1-1; no firm D call. The CDR3 contains 13 residues. Between the trimmed V and J ends, which lost 5 bases and 1 base, there was a span of 8 bases. In DNA form, the CDR3 reads TGTGCCAGCAGTAGCAAAGGGAACACTGAAGCTTTCTTT. It yields the protein CASSSKGNTEAFF.

The chain is built from TRBV5-1 and TRBJ2-5; D is undetermined. The V and J ends lost 4 bases and 4 bases respectively, with 11 bases between them. The CDR3 runs to 13 residues. From germline, CDR1 is SGHRS and CDR2 YFSETQ. CDR3 region: CASSPNSLETQYF. CDR3 DNA: TGCGCCAGCAGCCCCAATTCACTAGAGACCCAGTACTTC.

The rearrangement joins TRBV27 to TRBJ1-1; 7 bases fit TRBD1. CDR3 size: 14 residues. The ends lost 6 bases at V and 1 base at J; junction bases unmatched: 5. The germline V gene encodes CDR1 MNHEY and CDR2 SMNVEV (reference sequence). The CDR3 sequence: CASRPDRANTEAFF. Here the CDR3 DNA reads TGTGCCAGCAGGCCCGACAGGGCGAACACTGAAGCTTTCTTT.

CDR3 sequence reads: CASSVICLEGDREKGDLGYEQYF. DNA of the CDR3: TGCGCCAGCAGTGTGATTTGCCTGGAGGGGGACAGGGAGAAGGGGGATTTGGGCTACGAGCAGTACTTC. The chain has TRBV10-1 and TRBJ2-7, with 9 nucleotides matching TRBD1. CDR1 is WNHNN and CDR2 is SYGVQD in the germline V gene (reference sequence). The CDR3 consists of 23 residues. Losses at the gene ends were 4 bases for V and 3 bases for J; bases not matched to a gene: 31.

The rearrangement joins TRBV19 to TRBJ2-7; a weak D match, TRBD1 (6 bases). The CDR3 runs 14 residues. Germline values: CDR1 LNHDA, CDR2 SQIVND (reference sequence). V lost 1 base to trimming and J lost 5 bases, with 12 bases between them. Written as DNA, the CDR3 is TGTGCCAGTAGTATAGTAGCCAGGGGAAACGAGCAGTACTTC. This encodes CASSIVARGNEQYF.

The chain links TRBV5-1 to TRBJ1-2; 10 nucleotides agree with TRBD1. Losses at the gene ends were 4 bases for V and 6 bases for J; bases not matched to a gene: 3. Germline assignment: CDR1 SGHRS and CDR2 YFSETQ. The CDR3 length is 13 residues. The CDR3 region is CASSAGQGHGYTF. The DNA for the CDR3 is TGCGCCAGCAGCGCGGGACAGGGGCATGGCTACACCTTC.

This chain links TRBV27 with TRBJ2-5; TRBD2 matches at 11 bases. J gave up 5 bases and V 5 bases, and 10 bases lay outside the gene matches. This CDR3 has 16 residues. Germline assignment: CDR1 MNHEY and CDR2 SMNVEV (reference sequence). CDR3 nucleotide sequence: TGTGCCAGCAGTCCCCGGGTAGCGGGAGGGCGGGAGACCCAGTACTTC. It specifies CASSPRVAGGRETQYF.

This chain uses TRBV4-2 with TRBJ2-1; 8 nucleotides match TRBD2. This CDR3 contains 17 residues. V was pared by 0 bases and J by 9 bases, with 13 bases of the junction left unmatched. Per germline, CDR1 LGHNA and CDR2 YNFKEQ. The CDR3 here is CASSQDQGGRIGSEQFF. For the CDR3, the DNA is TGTGCCAGCAGCCAAGATCAAGGCGGGAGGATTGGAAGTGAGCAGTTCTTC.

The chain combines TRBV7-2 with TRBJ2-2, with no clear D. With 1 base removed from V and 3 bases from J, the gap between germline ends came to 15 bases. Germline CDR1 is SGHTA and CDR2 is FQGNSA. There are 17 residues in the CDR3. The DNA of the CDR3 is TGTGCCAGCAGCTTAGATAATCCGCGATGGGACACCGGGGAGCTGTTTTTT. Translated: CASSLDNPRWDTGELFF.

This clone was detected only once. Other DNA sequences of this sample code for an identical CDR3. The chain combines TRBV6-5 with TRBJ1-6; maybe TRBD1 (5 bases). CDR1 and CDR2 (germline): MNHEY, SVGAGI. V lost 6 bases to trimming and J lost 3 bases, with 6 bases between them. The CDR3 is made up of 13 amino acids. The DNA for the CDR3 is TGTGCCAGCAGAGACAGCTATAATTCACCCCTCCACTTT. It specifies CASRDSYNSPLHF.

In the case of this clone: Other DNA sequences in the sample encode the same CDR3. V gene TRBV7-8 combines with J gene TRBJ1-1; D is ambiguous. Trimming took 5 bases from V and 4 from J, leaving 8 bases between them. The germline gives CDR1 SGHVS, CDR2 FQNEAQ. The CDR3 consists of 12 residues. The DNA of the CDR3 is TGTGCCAGCAGCCCAGGCGGCACTGAAGCTTTCTTT. It specifies CASSPGGTEAFF.

The chain combines TRBV7-9 with TRBJ1-5; D is unclear. The V end was cut by 2 bases, the J end by 5 bases, with 4 bases between. The CDR3 totals 12 residues. Germline CDR1 SEHNR, CDR2 FQNEAQ (reference sequence). The CDR3 DNA reads TGTGCCAGCAGCTTAACTGATCAGCCCCAGCATTTT. This translates into CASSLTDQPQHF.

The chain combines TRBV9 with TRBJ1-3; maybe TRBD1 (6 bases). Trimming cost V 2 bases and J 0 bases, with 15 bases left between them. From germline, CDR1 is SGDLS and CDR2 YYNGEE. The CDR3 spans 17 residues. In nucleotides, the CDR3 is TGTGCCAGCAGCGTCTCCCAAAGGGGGTTCTCTGGAAACACCATATATTTT. Protein product: CASSVSQRGFSGNTIYF.

The chain couples TRBV6-5 to TRBJ2-3, with D maybe TRBD2 (5 bases). This CDR3 has 13 residues. The V gene lost 7 bases and the J gene lost 7 bases, with 15 bases spanning the gap. CDR1 MNHEY and CDR2 SVGAGI come from the germline V gene. CDR3 region: CASTPPGVNTQYF. The DNA for the CDR3 is TGTGCCAGCACCCCCCCCGGGGTAAATACGCAGTATTTT.

This chain joins TRBV4-2 and TRBJ2-7; 10 nucleotides align to TRBD2. CDR1 and CDR2 (germline): LGHNA, YNFKEQ. V lost 0 bases to trimming and J lost 7 bases; unmatched junction nucleotides: 6. The CDR3 runs to 15 residues. The CDR3 coding sequence is TGTGCCAGCAGCCAAGATACTAGCGGGATCCGGGAGCAGTACTTC. This codes for CASSQDTSGIREQYF.